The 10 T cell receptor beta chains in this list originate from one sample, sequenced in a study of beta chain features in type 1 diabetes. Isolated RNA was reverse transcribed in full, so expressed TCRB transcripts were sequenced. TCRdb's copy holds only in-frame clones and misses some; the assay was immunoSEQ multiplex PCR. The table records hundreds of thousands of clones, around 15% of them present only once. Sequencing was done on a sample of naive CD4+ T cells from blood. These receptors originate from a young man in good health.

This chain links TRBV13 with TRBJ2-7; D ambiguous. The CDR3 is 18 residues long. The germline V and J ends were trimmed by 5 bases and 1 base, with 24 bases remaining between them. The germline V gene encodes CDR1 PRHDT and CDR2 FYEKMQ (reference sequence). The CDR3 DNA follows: TGTGCCAGCAGCCTCCGACAAGGCTCCTGTACTGATTCCTACGAGCAGTACTTC. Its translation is CASSLRQGSCTDSYEQYF.

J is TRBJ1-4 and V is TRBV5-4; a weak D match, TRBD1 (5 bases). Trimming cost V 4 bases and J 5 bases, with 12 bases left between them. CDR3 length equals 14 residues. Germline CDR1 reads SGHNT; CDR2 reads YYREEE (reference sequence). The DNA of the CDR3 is TGTGCCAGCAGCACCCAGACAGAGAATGAAAAACTGTTTTTT. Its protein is CASSTQTENEKLFF.

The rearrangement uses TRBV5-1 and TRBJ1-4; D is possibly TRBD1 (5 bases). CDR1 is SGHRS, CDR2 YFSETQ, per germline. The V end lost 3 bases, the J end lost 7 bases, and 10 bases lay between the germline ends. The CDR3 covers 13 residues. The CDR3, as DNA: TGCGCCAGCAGCTGGGAGGGGTTTGAAAAACTGTTTTTT. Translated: CASSWEGFEKLFF.

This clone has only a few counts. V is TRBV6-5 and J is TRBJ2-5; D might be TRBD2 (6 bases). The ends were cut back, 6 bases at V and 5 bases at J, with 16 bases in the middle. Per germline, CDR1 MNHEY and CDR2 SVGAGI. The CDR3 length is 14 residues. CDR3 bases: TGTGCCAGCAGCACGGGGGTGGGAGGTGAGACCCAGTACTTC. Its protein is CASSTGVGGETQYF.

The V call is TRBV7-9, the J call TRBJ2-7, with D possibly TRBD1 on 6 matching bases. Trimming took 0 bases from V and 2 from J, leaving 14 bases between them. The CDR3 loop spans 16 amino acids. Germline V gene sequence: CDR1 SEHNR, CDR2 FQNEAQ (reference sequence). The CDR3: CASSLAFRTEAYEQYF. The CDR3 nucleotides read TGTGCCAGCAGCTTAGCATTCCGGACAGAGGCCTACGAGCAGTACTTC. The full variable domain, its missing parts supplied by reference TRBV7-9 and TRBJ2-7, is DTGVSQNPRHKITKRGQNVTFRCDPISEHNRLYWYRQTLGQGPEFLTYFQNEAQLEKSRLLSDRFSAERPKGSFSTLEIQRTEQGDSAMYLCASSLAFRTEAYEQYFGPGTRLTVT.

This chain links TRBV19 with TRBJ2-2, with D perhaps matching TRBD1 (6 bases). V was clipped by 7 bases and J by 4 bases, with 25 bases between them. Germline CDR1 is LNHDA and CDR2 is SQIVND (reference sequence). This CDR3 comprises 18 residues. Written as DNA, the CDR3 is TGTGCCAGTAACCCGCGGGCAAAGGGGGTTTTGGGCACCGGGGAGCTGTTTTTT. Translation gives CASNPRAKGVLGTGELFF. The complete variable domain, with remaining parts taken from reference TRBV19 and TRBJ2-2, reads DGGITQSPKYLFRKEGQNVTLSCEQNLNHDAMYWYRQDPGQGLRLIYYSQIVNDFQKGDIAEGYSVSREKKESFPLTVTSAQKNPTAFYLCASNPRAKGVLGTGELFFGEGSRLTVL.

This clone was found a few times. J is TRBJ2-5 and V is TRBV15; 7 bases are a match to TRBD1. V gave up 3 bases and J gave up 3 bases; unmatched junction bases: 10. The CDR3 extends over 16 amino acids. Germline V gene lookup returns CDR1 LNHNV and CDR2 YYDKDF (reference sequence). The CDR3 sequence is CATSRRGPAREETQYF. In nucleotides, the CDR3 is TGTGCCACCAGCAGGAGGGGGCCTGCACGAGAAGAGACCCAGTACTTC.

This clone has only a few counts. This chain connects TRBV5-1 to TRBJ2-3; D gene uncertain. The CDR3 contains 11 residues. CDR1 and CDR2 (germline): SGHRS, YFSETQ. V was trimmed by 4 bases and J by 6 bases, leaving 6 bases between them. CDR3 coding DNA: TGCGCCAGCAGCACCGAGGATACGCAGTATTTT. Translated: CASSTEDTQYF.

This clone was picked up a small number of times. The CDR3 nucleotides read TGTGCCAGCAGCCAGGGACAGCAACAGTACTTC. Translated, it gives CASSQGQQQYF. The chain couples TRBV5-8 to TRBJ2-7; 7 positions agree with TRBD1. Unmatched junction bases numbered 5, after V lost 4 bases and J lost 10 bases. The CDR3 totals 11 residues. Per germline, CDR1 SGHTS and CDR2 YDEGEE. The full variable domain, its missing parts supplied by reference TRBV5-8 and TRBJ2-7, is EAGVTQSPTHLIKTRGQQATLRCSPISGHTSVYWYQQALGLGLQFLLWYDEGEERNRGNFPPRFSGRQFPNYSSELNVNALELEDSALYLCASSQGQQQYFGPGTRLTVT.

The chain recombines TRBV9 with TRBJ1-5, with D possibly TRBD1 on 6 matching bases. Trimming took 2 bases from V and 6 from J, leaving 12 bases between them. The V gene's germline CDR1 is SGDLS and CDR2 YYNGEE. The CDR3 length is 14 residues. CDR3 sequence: CASSVQGQGQPQHF. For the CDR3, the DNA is TGTGCCAGCAGCGTGCAGGGGCAGGGTCAGCCCCAGCATTTT.